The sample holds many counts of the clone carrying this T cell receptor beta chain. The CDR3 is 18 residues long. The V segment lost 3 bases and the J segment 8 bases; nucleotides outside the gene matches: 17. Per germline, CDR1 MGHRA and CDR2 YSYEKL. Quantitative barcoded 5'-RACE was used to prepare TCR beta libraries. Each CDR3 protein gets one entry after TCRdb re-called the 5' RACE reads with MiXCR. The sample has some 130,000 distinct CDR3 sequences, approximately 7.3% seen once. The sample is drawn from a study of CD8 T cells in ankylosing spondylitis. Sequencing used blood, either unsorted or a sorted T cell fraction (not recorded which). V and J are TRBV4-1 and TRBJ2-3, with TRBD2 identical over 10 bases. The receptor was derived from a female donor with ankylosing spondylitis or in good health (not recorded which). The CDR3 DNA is TGCGCCAGCAGCCACCCCGGGGCTAAGCGGGGGGGATTGCGTACGCAGTATTTT. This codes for CASSHPGAKRGGLRTQYF.